The next 27 T cell receptor beta chains were all read from a single sample in a study of blood T cell repertoires in COVID-19. Sequencing used immunoSEQ multiplex PCR; TCRdb keeps in-frame clones, though not all of them. The sample lists about 53,000 clones, just under 90% occurring once. Sequencing was done on a sample of peripheral blood. The receptors come from a man over 45 with acute or convalescent COVID-19.

The chain couples TRBV7-3 to TRBJ1-2; 9 nucleotides agree with TRBD1. Trimming at V came to 5 bases and at J to 8 bases, leaving 6 bases not matched to a gene. This CDR3 region has 13 residues. The germline V gene encodes CDR1 SGHTA and CDR2 FQGTGA. CDR3 bases: TGTGCCAGCAGCCTCACAGGGGGCGGCGGCTACACCTTC. Translating it yields CASSLTGGGGYTF.

The chain employs TRBV6-1 and TRBJ2-2, with D perhaps matching TRBD1 (6 bases). V lost 2 bases to trimming and J lost 1 base, with 11 bases between them. This CDR3 has 16 amino acids. Germline CDR1 reads MNHNS; CDR2 reads SASEGT. As DNA, the CDR3 is TGTGCCAGCAGTGAAAGGACAGACCTGAACACCGGGGAGCTGTTTTTT. This gives the protein CASSERTDLNTGELFF.

CDR3 in DNA: TGTGCCAGCAGCGCGGAGGGGGCCGCCTACAATGAGCAGTTCTTC. Protein: CASSAEGAAYNEQFF. This chain uses TRBV9 with TRBJ2-1; possibly TRBD1 for D (7 bases). There are 15 residues in the CDR3. V was trimmed by 3 bases and J by 2 bases, leaving 12 bases between them. Germline V gene lookup returns CDR1 SGDLS and CDR2 YYNGEE.

This sequence joins TRBV9 and TRBJ2-1; 7 positions agree with TRBD2. Germline-derived CDR1 and CDR2 are SGDLS and YYNGEE. CDR3 length equals 14 residues. V lost 4 bases to trimming and J lost 5 bases; unmatched junction nucleotides: 6. CDR3 nucleotide sequence: TGTGCCAGCAGCCCCTGGGGGGGAGACAATGAGCAGTTCTTC. Protein sequence: CASSPWGGDNEQFF.

V usage is TRBV10-2 and J usage is TRBJ1-5; D is unresolved. The CDR3 consists of 15 residues. Germline CDR1 reads WSHSY; CDR2 reads SAAADI. Deletions cut 0 bases from V and 5 bases from J, with 11 bases between. Here the CDR3 reads CASSESGGRHQPQHF. The CDR3 DNA is TGCGCCAGCAGTGAGTCCGGAGGGCGGCATCAGCCCCAGCATTTT.

The chain has TRBV11-2 and TRBJ2-7, with D perhaps TRBD2 (6 bases). V was clipped by 5 bases and J by 4 bases, with 9 bases between them. This CDR3 is built from 12 residues. CDR1 is SGHAT and CDR2 is FQNNGV in the germline V gene. CDR3 sequence (DNA): TGTGCCAGCAGCGCTGGAGGGTACGAGCAGTACTTC. Its protein product is CASSAGGYEQYF.

The rearrangement uses TRBV27 and TRBJ1-5, with D maybe TRBD1 (5 bases). Germline CDR1 is MNHEY and CDR2 is SMNVEV (reference sequence). This CDR3 is built from 14 residues. With 6 bases removed from V and 7 bases from J, the gap between germline ends came to 16 bases. The CDR3: CASSHGQAVQPQHF. DNA of the CDR3: TGTGCCAGCAGCCACGGACAAGCAGTCCAGCCCCAGCATTTT.

There are a few counts of this clone. V is TRBV24-1 and J is TRBJ1-5; D unclear. Trimming shortened V by 2 bases and J by 3 bases, and 10 bases separated the two germline ends. Germline V gene data show CDR1 as KGHDR and CDR2 as SFDVKD. The CDR3 runs to 15 residues. CDR3 sequence: CATSDSRTPNQPQHF. The DNA of the CDR3 is TGTGCCACCAGTGATTCTCGGACTCCCAATCAGCCCCAGCATTTT.

The V and J genes are TRBV10-3 and TRBJ1-1, with 8 bases identical to TRBD1. J gave up 1 base and V 3 bases, and 4 bases lay outside the gene matches. CDR1 is ENHRY, CDR2 SYGVKD, per germline. The CDR3 is made up of 15 amino acids. CDR3 sequence reads: CAISERQGQNTEAFF. For the CDR3, the DNA is TGTGCCATCAGTGAACGACAGGGGCAGAACACTGAAGCTTTCTTT.

This rearrangement joins TRBV10-2 to TRBJ1-5, with TRBD1 as a possible D gene (5 bases). Trimming shortened V by 6 bases and J by 0 bases, and 12 bases separated the two germline ends. Germline V lookup: CDR1 WSHSY, CDR2 SAAADI. CDR3 length equals 15 residues. In DNA form, the CDR3 reads TGCGCCAGCAGCGACGGACACTATAGCAATCAGCCCCAGCATTTT. Its protein is CASSDGHYSNQPQHF.

This sequence joins TRBV7-3 and TRBJ1-5, with a weak D call TRBD1 (5 bases). The V gene's germline CDR1 is SGHTA and CDR2 FQGTGA. V lost 5 bases and J lost 5, with 10 bases in between. CDR3 length equals 13 residues. This CDR3 reads CASSPTAHQPQHF. For the CDR3, the DNA is TGTGCCAGCAGCCCGACAGCCCATCAGCCCCAGCATTTT.

The J gene is TRBJ2-5, the V gene TRBV7-2; 8 bases are shared with TRBD2. Germline assignment: CDR1 SGHTA and CDR2 FQGNSA. The length of the CDR3 is 15 residues. The V segment lost 4 bases and the J segment 3 bases; nucleotides outside the gene matches: 7. The CDR3 reads CASSSRRGVEETQYF. The CDR3 DNA reads as TGTGCCAGCAGCTCTCGGCGGGGGGTTGAAGAGACCCAGTACTTC.

J is TRBJ2-2 and V is TRBV27; D is perhaps TRBD1 (6 bases). Trimming removed 11 bases from V and 5 bases from J, with 12 bases in between. The CDR3 totals 12 residues. Looked up from germline, CDR1 is MNHEY and CDR2 is SMNVEV (reference sequence). CDR3 sequence (DNA): TGTGCCGTGAGGGGGTTTACCGGGGAGCTGTTTTTT. Its protein is CAVRGFTGELFF.

V usage is TRBV24-1 and J usage is TRBJ1-1; perhaps TRBD1 as D (5 bases). This CDR3 is 14 amino acids long. Per the germline V gene, CDR1 is KGHDR and CDR2 is SFDVKD. V lost 6 bases, J lost 1 base, and 11 bases lay in between. The chain's CDR3 is CATSKDSGNTEAFF. Written as DNA, the CDR3 is TGTGCCACCAGTAAAGACAGTGGGAACACTGAAGCTTTCTTT.

J is TRBJ2-1 and V is TRBV4-2, with 7 bases aligning to TRBD2. The CDR3 contains 13 residues. The V gene's germline CDR1 is LGHNA and CDR2 YNFKEQ. Trimming removed 4 bases from V and 11 bases from J; junction bases left unmatched: 8. The CDR3 reads CASSRGGDGQQFF. The CDR3 nucleotides are TGTGCCAGCAGCCGGGGGGGAGACGGTCAGCAGTTCTTC.

The V gene is TRBV12-5, the J gene TRBJ2-2, with 8 bases fitting TRBD1. The CDR3 has 15 residues. V was clipped by 5 bases and J by 2 bases; unmatched bases: 4. Germline values: CDR1 LGHNT, CDR2 FRNRAP. This CDR3 is CASGRQGTNTGELFF. The DNA for the CDR3 is TGTGCTAGTGGTCGACAGGGGACTAACACCGGGGAGCTGTTTTTT.

The V and J genes are TRBV5-6 and TRBJ2-7; D is possibly TRBD2 (6 bases). CDR3 length: 16 residues. In germline, CDR1 is SGHDT, CDR2 YYEEEE. With 0 bases removed from V and 3 bases from J, the gap between germline ends came to 16 bases. CDR3 DNA sequence: TGTGCCAGCAGCTTGGCATTGACTAGTCAGGACTACGAGCAGTACTTC. It is translated as CASSLALTSQDYEQYF.

This chain links TRBV6-5 with TRBJ1-4; perhaps TRBD1 as D (6 bases). The CDR3 is 16 residues long. V was shortened by 2 bases and J by 8 bases, with 18 bases between the two germline ends. Looked up from germline, CDR1 is MNHEY and CDR2 is SVGAGI. The CDR3 bases are TGTGCCAGCAGTTACGACTTTCCCAGGGGAGGGGAAAAACTGTTTTTT. This sequence encodes CASSYDFPRGGEKLFF.

The rearrangement links TRBV6-5 to TRBJ2-1, with no clear D. This CDR3 comprises 14 residues. Per germline, CDR1 MNHEY and CDR2 SVGAGI. Trimming removed 7 bases from V and 2 bases from J, with 12 bases in between. Here the CDR3 DNA reads TGTGCCAGCAAACCCGCTTTAGCCTACAATGAGCAGTTCTTC. Its translation is CASKPALAYNEQFF.

V gene TRBV5-1 combines with J gene TRBJ2-7, with 10 bases identical to TRBD1. Per germline, CDR1 SGHRS and CDR2 YFSETQ. The length of the CDR3 is 15 residues. V shed 4 bases and J 7 bases; nucleotides not matched to a gene: 11. CDR3 residues: CASSQPGQGTREQYF. CDR3 in DNA: TGCGCCAGCAGCCAGCCGGGACAGGGGACTAGGGAGCAGTACTTC.

The chain employs TRBV10-3 and TRBJ2-3; perhaps TRBD2 as D (7 bases). The germline gives CDR1 ENHRY, CDR2 SYGVKD. The germline V and J ends were trimmed by 3 bases and 2 bases, with 12 bases remaining between them. The CDR3 length is 15 residues. The CDR3 sequence is CAISDLGGATDTQYF. CDR3 nucleotides: TGTGCCATCAGTGATCTGGGGGGGGCCACAGATACGCAGTATTTT.

This clone was seen a handful of times. V gene TRBV6-5 combines with J gene TRBJ1-4, with D unresolved. Germline V gene data show CDR1 as MNHEY and CDR2 as SVGAGI. V was pared by 0 bases and J by 3 bases, with 8 bases between. CDR3 length: 15 amino acids. CDR3 region: CASSYSGPSNEKLFF. As DNA, the CDR3 is TGTGCCAGCAGTTACTCGGGCCCGTCTAATGAAAAACTGTTTTTT.

This clone was seen a few times. V is TRBV5-1 and J is TRBJ2-3, with D tentatively TRBD2 (5 bases). The CDR3 length is 14 residues. Per the germline V gene, CDR1 is SGHRS and CDR2 is YFSETQ. Deletions cut 3 bases from V and 4 bases from J, with 12 bases between. CDR3 amino acids: CASSSPLGADTQYF. The CDR3 DNA reads as TGCGCCAGCAGCTCCCCGCTCGGGGCAGATACGCAGTATTTT.

Comment on this clone: The junction departs from germline at one end; a sequencing error may be responsible. The J gene is TRBJ1-1, the V gene TRBV7-7; 7 bases are shared with TRBD1. The germline V gene encodes CDR1 SSHAT and CDR2 FNYEAQ (reference sequence). The CDR3 extends over 13 amino acids. The CDR3 protein is CASSSRAGGEAFF. Here the CDR3 DNA reads TGTGCTAGCAGCTCACGCGCAGGGGGTGAAGCTTTCTTT.

The chain employs TRBV28 and TRBJ1-2; the match to TRBD1 covers 9 bases. The J segment lost 1 base and the V segment lost 6 bases, leaving 6 bases of the junction unmatched. CDR1 MDHEN and CDR2 SYDVKM come from the germline V gene. This CDR3 contains 15 residues. CDR3: CASRVTGGRNYGYTF. DNA for the CDR3: TGTGCCAGCAGGGTGACAGGGGGACGTAACTATGGCTACACCTTC.

This rearrangement joins TRBV7-6 to TRBJ2-2; D might be TRBD2 (6 bases). Trimming took off 1 base at V and 5 bases at J, with 11 bases between the two ends. The CDR3 is 15 residues long. Per the germline V gene, CDR1 is SGHVS and CDR2 is FNYEAQ. The CDR3 DNA sequence: TGTGCCAGCAGCTTAGTGTCCCGGGGGACCGGGGAGCTGTTTTTT. This encodes CASSLVSRGTGELFF.

This rearrangement joins TRBV11-2 to TRBJ1-2, with no clear D. V shed 0 bases and J shed 7 bases, with 21 bases lying between them. The CDR3 contains 17 residues. Germline values: CDR1 SGHAT, CDR2 FQNNGV. The CDR3 is CASSLEGVRVRSSGYTF. The CDR3 coding sequence is TGTGCCAGCAGCTTAGAAGGAGTCAGAGTTCGTAGTAGTGGCTACACCTTC.